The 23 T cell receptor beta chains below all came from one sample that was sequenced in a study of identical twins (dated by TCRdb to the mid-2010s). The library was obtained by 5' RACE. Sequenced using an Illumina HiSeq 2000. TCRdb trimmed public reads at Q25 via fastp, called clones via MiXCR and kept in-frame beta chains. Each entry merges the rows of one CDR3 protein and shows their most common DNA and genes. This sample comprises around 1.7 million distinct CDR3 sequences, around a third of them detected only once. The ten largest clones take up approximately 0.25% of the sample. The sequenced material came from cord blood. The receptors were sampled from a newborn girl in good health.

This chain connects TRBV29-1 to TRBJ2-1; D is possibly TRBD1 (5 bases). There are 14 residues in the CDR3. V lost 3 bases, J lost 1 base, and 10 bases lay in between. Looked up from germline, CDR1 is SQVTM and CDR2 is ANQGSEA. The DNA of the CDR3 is TGCAGCGTTGATGTGTCAGGGTCCTACAATGAGCAGTTCTTC. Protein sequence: CSVDVSGSYNEQFF.

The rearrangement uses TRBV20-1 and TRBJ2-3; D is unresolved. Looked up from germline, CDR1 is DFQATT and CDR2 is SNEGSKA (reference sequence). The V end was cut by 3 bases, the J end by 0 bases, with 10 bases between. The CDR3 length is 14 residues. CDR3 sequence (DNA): TGCAGTGCTAGGCCGCCAGCTAGCACAGATACGCAGTATTTT. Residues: CSARPPASTDTQYF.

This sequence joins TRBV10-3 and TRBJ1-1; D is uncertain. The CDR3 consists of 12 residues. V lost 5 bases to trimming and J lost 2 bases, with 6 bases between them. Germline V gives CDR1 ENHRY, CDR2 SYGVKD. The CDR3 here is CAISTTNTEAFF. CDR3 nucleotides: TGTGCCATCAGTACCACAAACACTGAAGCTTTCTTT.

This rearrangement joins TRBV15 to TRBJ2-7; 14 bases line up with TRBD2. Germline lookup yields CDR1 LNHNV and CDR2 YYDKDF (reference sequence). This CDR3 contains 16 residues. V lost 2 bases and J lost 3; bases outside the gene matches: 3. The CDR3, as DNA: TGTGCCACCAGCAGATACGGGACTAGCGGGAGCTACGAGCAGTACTTC. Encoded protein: CATSRYGTSGSYEQYF.

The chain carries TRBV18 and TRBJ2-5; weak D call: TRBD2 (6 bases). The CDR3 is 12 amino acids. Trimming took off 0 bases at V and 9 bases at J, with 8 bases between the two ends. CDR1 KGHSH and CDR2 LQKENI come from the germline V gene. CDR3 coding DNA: TGTGCCAGCTCACCACCGGCGGGGCCCCAGTACTTC. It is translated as CASSPPAGPQYF.

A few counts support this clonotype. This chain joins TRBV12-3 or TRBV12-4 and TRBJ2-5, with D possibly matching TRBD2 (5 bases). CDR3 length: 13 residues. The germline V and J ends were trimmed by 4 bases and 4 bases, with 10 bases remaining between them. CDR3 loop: CASSSVRGETQYF. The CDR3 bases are TGTGCCAGCAGTTCAGTACGGGGAGAGACCCAGTACTTC.

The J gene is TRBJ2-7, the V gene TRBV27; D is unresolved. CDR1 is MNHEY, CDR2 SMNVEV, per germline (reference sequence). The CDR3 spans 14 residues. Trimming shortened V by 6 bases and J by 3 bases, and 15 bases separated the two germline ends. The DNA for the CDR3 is TGTGCCAGCAGCTCTAGTATCGGGTACTACGAGCAGTACTTC. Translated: CASSSSIGYYEQYF.

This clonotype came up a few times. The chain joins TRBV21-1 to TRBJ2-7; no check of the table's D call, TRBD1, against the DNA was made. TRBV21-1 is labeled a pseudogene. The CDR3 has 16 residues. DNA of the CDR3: TGTGCCAGCAGCAAAGAGGGGGGGGCATGTACCTACGAGCAGTACTTC. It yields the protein CASSKEGGACTYEQYF.

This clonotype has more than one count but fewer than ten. The CDR3 here is CASSQEGTGEVSGYTF. CDR3 in DNA: TGCGCCAGCAGCCAAGAGGGGACAGGGGAGGTTTCTGGCTACACCTTC. The chain employs TRBV4-1 and TRBJ1-2; 10 positions agree with TRBD1. CDR3 length equals 16 residues. J lost 7 bases, V lost 0 bases, and 8 bases had no gene match. The germline V gene encodes CDR1 MGHRA and CDR2 YSYEKL.

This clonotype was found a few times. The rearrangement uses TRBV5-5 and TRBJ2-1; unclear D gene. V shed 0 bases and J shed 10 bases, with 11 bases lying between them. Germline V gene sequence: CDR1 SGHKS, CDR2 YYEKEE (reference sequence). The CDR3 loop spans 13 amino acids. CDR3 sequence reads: CASSLGSPWEQFF. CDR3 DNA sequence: TGTGCCAGCAGCTTGGGTAGTCCATGGGAGCAGTTCTTC.

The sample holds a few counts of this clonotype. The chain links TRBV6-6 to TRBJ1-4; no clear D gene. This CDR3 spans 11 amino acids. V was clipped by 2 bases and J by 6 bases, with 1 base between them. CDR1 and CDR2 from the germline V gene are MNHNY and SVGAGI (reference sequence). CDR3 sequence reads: CASSYHEKLFF. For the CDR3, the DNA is TGTGCCAGCAGTTACCATGAAAAACTGTTTTTT.

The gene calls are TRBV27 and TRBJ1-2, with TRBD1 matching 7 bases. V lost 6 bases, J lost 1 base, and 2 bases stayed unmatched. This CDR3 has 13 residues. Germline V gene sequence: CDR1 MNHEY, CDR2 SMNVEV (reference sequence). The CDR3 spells CASRRGHNYGYTF. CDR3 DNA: TGTGCCAGCAGAAGGGGGCATAACTATGGCTACACCTTC.

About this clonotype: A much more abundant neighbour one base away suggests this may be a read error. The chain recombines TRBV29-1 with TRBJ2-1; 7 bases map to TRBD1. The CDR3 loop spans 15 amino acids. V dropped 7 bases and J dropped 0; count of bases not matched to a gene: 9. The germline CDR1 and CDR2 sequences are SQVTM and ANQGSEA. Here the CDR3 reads CSDWTGPSSYNEQFF. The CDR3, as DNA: TGCAGCGATTGGACAGGACCCAGCTCCTACAATGAGCAGTTCTTC.

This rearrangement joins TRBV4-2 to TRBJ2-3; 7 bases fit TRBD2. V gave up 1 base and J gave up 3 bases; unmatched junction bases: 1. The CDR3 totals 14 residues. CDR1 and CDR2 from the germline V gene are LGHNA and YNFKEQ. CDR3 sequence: CASSQARETDTQYF. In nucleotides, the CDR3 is TGTGCCAGCAGCCAAGCGCGGGAGACAGATACGCAGTATTTT.

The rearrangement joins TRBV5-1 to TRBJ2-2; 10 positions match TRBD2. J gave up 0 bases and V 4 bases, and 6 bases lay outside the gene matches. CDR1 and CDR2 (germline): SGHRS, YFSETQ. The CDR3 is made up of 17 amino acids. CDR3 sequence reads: CASSLLSGGSNTGELFF. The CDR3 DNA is TGCGCCAGCAGCCTTCTTAGCGGGGGGTCGAACACCGGGGAGCTGTTTTTT.

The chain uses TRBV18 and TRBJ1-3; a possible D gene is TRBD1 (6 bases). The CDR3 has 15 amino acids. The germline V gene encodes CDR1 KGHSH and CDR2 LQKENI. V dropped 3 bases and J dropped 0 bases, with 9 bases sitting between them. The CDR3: CASSPRDNSGNTIYF. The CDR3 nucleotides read TGTGCCAGCTCACCCCGGGACAACTCTGGAAACACCATATATTTT.

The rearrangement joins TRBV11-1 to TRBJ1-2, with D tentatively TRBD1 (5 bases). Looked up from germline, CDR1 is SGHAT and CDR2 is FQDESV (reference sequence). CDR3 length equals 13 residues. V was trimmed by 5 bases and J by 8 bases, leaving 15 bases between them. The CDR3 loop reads CASSAHPGTGYTF. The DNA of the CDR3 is TGTGCCAGCAGCGCCCACCCCGGGACGGGCTACACCTTC. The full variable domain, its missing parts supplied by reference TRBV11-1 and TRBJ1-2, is EAEVAQSPRYKITEKSQAVAFWCDPISGHATLYWYRQILGQGPELLVQFQDESVVDDSQLPKDRFSAERLKGVDSTLKIQPAELGDSAMYLCASSAHPGTGYTFGSGTRLTVV.

CDR3 bases: TGTGCCAGCAGTTGGGGGCCCGATCAGCCCCAGCATTTT. This codes for CASSWGPDQPQHF. V gene TRBV27 combines with J gene TRBJ1-5; D is perhaps TRBD1 (6 bases). From germline, CDR1 is MNHEY and CDR2 SMNVEV (reference sequence). Trimming shortened V by 4 bases and J by 5 bases, and 9 bases separated the two germline ends. The CDR3 is 13 residues long.

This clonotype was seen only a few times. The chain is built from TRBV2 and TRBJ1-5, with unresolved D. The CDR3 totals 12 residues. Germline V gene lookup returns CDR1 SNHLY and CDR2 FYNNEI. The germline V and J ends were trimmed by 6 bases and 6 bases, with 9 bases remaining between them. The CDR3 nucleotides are TGTGCCAGCAGCACGTCGGGTCAGCCCCAGCATTTT. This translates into CASSTSGQPQHF.

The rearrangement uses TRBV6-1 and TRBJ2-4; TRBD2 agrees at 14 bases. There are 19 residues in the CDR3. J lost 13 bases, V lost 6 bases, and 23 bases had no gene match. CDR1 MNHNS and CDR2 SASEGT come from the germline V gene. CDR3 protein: CASRIPGLAGGLSREPQYF. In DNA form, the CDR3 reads TGTGCCAGCAGGATTCCCGGACTAGCGGGAGGACTTTCGAGAGAGCCCCAGTACTTC.

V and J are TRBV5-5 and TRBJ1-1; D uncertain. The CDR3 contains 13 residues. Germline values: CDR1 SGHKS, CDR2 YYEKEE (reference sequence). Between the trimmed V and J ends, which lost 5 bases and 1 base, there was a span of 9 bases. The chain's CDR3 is CASRKYRNTEAFF. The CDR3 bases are TGTGCCAGCAGGAAATACAGGAACACTGAAGCTTTCTTT.

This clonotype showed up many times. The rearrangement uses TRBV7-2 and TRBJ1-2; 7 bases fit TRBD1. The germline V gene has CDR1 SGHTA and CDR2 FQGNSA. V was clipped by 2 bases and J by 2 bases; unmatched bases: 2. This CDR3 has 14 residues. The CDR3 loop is CASSLSRGNYGYTF. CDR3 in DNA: TGTGCCAGCAGCTTAAGCAGGGGGAACTATGGCTACACCTTC.

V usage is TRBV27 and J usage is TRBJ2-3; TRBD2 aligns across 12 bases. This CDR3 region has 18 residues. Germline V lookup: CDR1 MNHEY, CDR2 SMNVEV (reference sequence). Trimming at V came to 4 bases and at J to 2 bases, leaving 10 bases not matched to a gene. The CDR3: CASSSVSWTSGNTDTQYF. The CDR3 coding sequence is TGTGCCAGCAGTTCCGTTAGCTGGACTAGCGGGAACACAGATACGCAGTATTTT.